This is a list of T cell receptor beta chains from one sample in a study of TIL therapy for anti-PD-1-resistant metastatic lung cancer. Libraries were prepared by immunoSEQ multiplex PCR; TCRdb keeps only in-frame clonotypes and omits some of them. The sample holds more than 5,500 clones, about 61% seen once. Here the sequenced sample was tumor tissue, taken at baseline. The receptors were sampled from a person aged 30 to 80 with non-small cell lung cancer. The CDR3 runs from the conserved cysteine through the conserved F or W. The D gene is left open where the match is weak. The size field is filled for only some rows; it gives once, few, many or a size class.

>TRBV15|TRBJ1-1|NA|NA
TGTGCCACCAGCAGAGATCAGGGGTTCCAAGCTTTCTTT
CATSRDQGFQAFF
>TRBV19|TRBJ1-1|NA|NA
TGTGCCAGTAGTATAGTGGCAGGGAACATGAACACTGAAGCTTTCTTT
CASSIVAGNMNTEAFF
>TRBV10-3|TRBJ1-1|NA|NA
TGTGCCATCAGTGCGATCTTTGGCACGAACACTGAAGCTTTCTTT
CAISAIFGTNTEAFF
>TRBV4-2|TRBJ1-1|TRBD1|NA
TGTGCCAGCAGCCAGGTGACAGGGGCCACTGAAGCTTTCTTT
CASSQVTGATEAFF
>TRBV28|TRBJ1-4|TRBD1|NA
TGTGCCAGCAGTGCCGGACAGGCCTTTAATGAAAAACTGTTTTTT
CASSAGQAFNEKLFF
>TRBV4-1|TRBJ1-3|TRBD1|large
TGCGCCAGCGGGACAGGTGCTGGAAACACCATATATTTT
CASGTGAGNTIYF
>TRBV5-5|TRBJ2-7|TRBD2|NA
TGTGCCAGCAGGGGGGGACTAGCGGTATCCTACGAGCAGTACTTC
CASRGGLAVSYEQYF
>TRBV7-9|TRBJ2-1|TRBD2|NA
TGTGCCAGCAACACCGGGTCCGGGACTATCAACAATGAGCAGTTCTTC
CASNTGSGTINNEQFF
>TRBV9|TRBJ2-5|NA|NA
TGTGCCAGCAGCGTAGAGGGCTACCCGAGGGAGACCCAGTACTTC
CASSVEGYPRETQYF
>TRBV5-4|TRBJ1-1|NA|NA
TGTGCCAGCAGCTTGGGAACCGGGACCCCCCGTTTTGCTTTCTTT
CASSLGTGTPRFAFF
>TRBV7-9|TRBJ1-4|NA|medium-sized
TGTGCCAGCAGCCTATCGGTACAAGGGGAAAAACTGTTTTTT
CASSLSVQGEKLFF
>TRBV6-4|TRBJ2-2|NA|few
TGTGCCAGCCAGCAGCAGTTGGGCGGGGAGCTGTTTTTT
CASQQQLGGELFF
>TRBV3-1/TRBV3-2|TRBJ2-5|TRBD2|NA
TGTGCCAGCAGCCAAGACCCTAGCGGGGGGACCAGAGAGACCCAGTACTTC
CASSQDPSGGTRETQYF
>TRBV28|TRBJ1-2|NA|medium-sized
TGTGCCAGCGGCAGCCACTATGGCTACACCTTC
CASGSHYGYTF
>TRBV5-4|TRBJ2-1|NA|NA
TGTGCCAGCAGCTTGGATCAGGGGTCCCCCCCCAATGAGCAGTTCTTC
CASSLDQGSPPNEQFF
>TRBV28|TRBJ1-5|NA|NA
TGTGCCAGCAGTTTGGAGGGTTGGGGGGGCAATCAGCCCCAGCATTTT
CASSLEGWGGNQPQHF
>TRBV6-5|TRBJ2-5|NA|NA
TGTGCCAGCAGCGACGACAGACCAGAGACCCAGTACTTC
CASSDDRPETQYF
>TRBV30|TRBJ2-2|NA|medium-sized
TGTGCCGGGGGGAGGGGGCAAACCGGGGAGCTGTTTTTT
CAGGRGQTGELFF
>TRBV4-2|TRBJ2-5|NA|NA
TGTGCCAGCAGCAAGAGGGGGGGCTCAGAGACCCAGTACTTC
CASSKRGGSETQYF
>TRBV5-8|TRBJ2-1|NA|few
TGTGCCAGCATCCAAAGCCGGAGCTCCTACAATGAGCAGTTCTTC
CASIQSRSSYNEQFF
>TRBV6-6|TRBJ1-5|NA|NA
TGTGCCAGCAGCCTACGGCAGGGGAGCAATCAGCCCCAGCATTTT
CASSLRQGSNQPQHF
>TRBV9|TRBJ2-5|NA|NA
TGTGCCAGCAGCGCAGGGACCCGAGATTTGGGGGAGACCCAGTACTTC
CASSAGTRDLGETQYF
>TRBV27|TRBJ1-2|NA|NA
TGTGCCAGCAGTTTCGGGACTAACTATGGCTACACCTTC
CASSFGTNYGYTF
>TRBV5-1|TRBJ2-3|NA|NA
TGCGCCAGCAGCGGAAGTGGCACAGATACGCAGTATTTT
CASSGSGTDTQYF
>TRBV24-1|TRBJ2-3|NA|few
TGTGCCACCAGTGATTTGTCAGGACTTACGAGCACAGATACGCAGTATTTT
CATSDLSGLTSTDTQYF
>TRBV4-2|TRBJ2-7|TRBD2|few
TGTGCCAGCAGCCAAGATCTCCTAGCGGGTACCTACGAGCAGTACTTC
CASSQDLLAGTYEQYF
>TRBV6-9|TRBJ1-2|NA|NA
TGTGCCAGCAGTTTGAAGTCACATCCCCCCAGGAATACGTTGTGTCACCATAACTATGGCTACACCTTC
CASSLKSHPPRNTLCHHNYGYTF
>TRBV4-2|TRBJ2-3|NA|NA
TGTGCCAGCAGCCAAGATTGGACGGGGGCGGGAGATACGCAGTATTTT
CASSQDWTGAGDTQYF
>TRBV19|TRBJ1-2|TRBD1|few
TGTGCCAGTAGTACAGACCGCCCAGGGACAGGGGGATACTATGGCTACACCTTC
CASSTDRPGTGGYYGYTF
>TRBV11-2|TRBJ2-6|TRBD1|NA
TGTGCCAGCAGCCGTGACAGGGCTGGGGCCAACGTCCTGACTTTC
CASSRDRAGANVLTF
>TRBV4-3|TRBJ2-7|NA|NA
TGCGCCAGCAGCCAGGCAGGGGGACTATACGAGCAGTACTTC
CASSQAGGLYEQYF
>TRBV19|TRBJ2-1|TRBD1|few
TGTGCCAGTAGTGTTAGGGACAGGGGCAGGAATGAGCAGTTCTTC
CASSVRDRGRNEQFF
>TRBV2|TRBJ2-1|TRBD2|once
TGTGCCAGCAGGGGGGGGAATGAGCAGTTCTTC
CASRGGNEQFF
>TRBV29-1|TRBJ2-2|NA|NA
TGCAGCGTTCGACCGCAGGGCACCGGGGAGCTGTTTTTT
CSVRPQGTGELFF
>TRBV6-2/TRBV6-3|TRBJ2-7|NA|NA
TGTGCCAGCAGTTCCTTTGGGGGGCTGTACGAGCAGTACTTC
CASSSFGGLYEQYF
>TRBV5-4|TRBJ2-2|TRBD1|medium-sized
TGTGCCAGCAGCACCTTGGACAGGGGGAACGGCGGGGAGCTGTTTTTT
CASSTLDRGNGGELFF
>TRBV6-6|TRBJ1-5|NA|once
TGTGCCTGCAGGCACTGGGTTCCGGGTCAGCCCCAGCATTTT
CACRHWVPGQPQHF
>TRBV23-1|TRBJ2-2|NA|NA
TGCGCCAGCAGTGTTCACGGTCAGGGTGTAGGGGACACCGGGGAGCTGTTTTTT
CASSVHGQGVGDTGELFF
>TRBV5-4|TRBJ2-4|TRBD1|NA
TGTGCCAGCAGCGAGGGACAGGGGATTGAACACATTCAGTACTTC
CASSEGQGIEHIQYF
>TRBV2|TRBJ1-2|NA|medium-sized
TGTGCCAGCAGTGAAGCCCGGGAAGGAGGCTACACCTTC
CASSEAREGGYTF
>TRBV6-2/TRBV6-3|TRBJ2-1|NA|NA
TGTGCCAGCAGTTACGGCGGGACCCTCAATGAGCAGTTCTTC
CASSYGGTLNEQFF
>TRBV13|TRBJ1-1|NA|NA
TGTGCCAGCAGCTTCAGGGTTGGTCGGAACACTGAAGCTTTCTTT
CASSFRVGRNTEAFF
>TRBV10-3|TRBJ1-3|TRBD1|NA
TGTGCATCGGGACAGGGACTTGACACCATATATTTT
CASGQGLDTIYF
>TRBV5-5|TRBJ2-7|NA|NA
TGTGCCAGCAGCTTGGCGTGGGACTACGAGCAGTACTTC
CASSLAWDYEQYF
>TRBV24-1|TRBJ2-2|NA|once
TGTGCCACCAGTGGGCAGGGGTCCGGGGAGCTGTTTTTT
CATSGQGSGELFF
>TRBV6-1|TRBJ2-2|NA|NA
TGTGCCAGCAGTGAAGCTAGCTCCGCGAACACCGGGGAGCTGTTTTTT
CASSEASSANTGELFF
>TRBV6-1|TRBJ2-1|NA|NA
TGTGCCAGCAGTGAAGCGTGGCAGTACAATGAGCAGTTCTTC
CASSEAWQYNEQFF
>TRBV27|TRBJ2-1|TRBD1|NA
TGTGCCAGCAGGGCTGCCGGGACAGGGTACCCAAATGAGCAGTTCTTC
CASRAAGTGYPNEQFF
>TRBV5-1|TRBJ2-7|NA|NA
TGCGCCAGCAGCCCGAATAAACCCCGGGACGGATCCTACGAGCAGTACTTC
CASSPNKPRDGSYEQYF
>TRBV7-2|TRBJ2-5|NA|medium-sized
TGTGCCAGCAGTCGGTACCAAGAGACCCAGTACTTC
CASSRYQETQYF
>TRBV4-1|TRBJ2-7|NA|NA
TGCGCCAGCAGCCAAGAACCGGACAGAACCTACGAGCAGTACTTC
CASSQEPDRTYEQYF
>TRBV6-6|TRBJ1-1|NA|NA
TGTGCCAGCAGTCTGGGGGGAGAAGCTTTCTTT
CASSLGGEAFF
>TRBV7-8|TRBJ1-5|NA|NA
TGTGCCAGCAGCTTAGATCCGGACAGCCAGCCCCAGCATTTT
CASSLDPDSQPQHF
>TRBV5-4|TRBJ2-3|NA|NA
TGTGCCAGCAGCAGCCATAACGGGAGCCCAGATACGCAGTATTTT
CASSSHNGSPDTQYF
>TRBV5-5|TRBJ2-4|TRBD1|NA
TGTGCCAGCAGCTTGGTGACAGGGAACATTCAGTACTTC
CASSLVTGNIQYF
>TRBV9|TRBJ2-1|NA|once
TGTGCCAGCAGCGTGAGGGAGGCTTACAATGAGCAGTTCTTC
CASSVREAYNEQFF
>TRBV6-6|TRBJ2-7|NA|few
TGTGCCAGCAGTCGAAAAATTTACGAGCAGTACTTC
CASSRKIYEQYF
>TRBV6-5|TRBJ1-4|NA|NA
TGTGCCAGCAGCAGAACGGGCACGGGAAAACTGTTTTTT
CASSRTGTGKLFF
>TRBV5-5|TRBJ2-2|NA|large
TGTGCCAGCAGCCCGATAGGGATCGCCGGGGAGCTGTTTTTT
CASSPIGIAGELFF